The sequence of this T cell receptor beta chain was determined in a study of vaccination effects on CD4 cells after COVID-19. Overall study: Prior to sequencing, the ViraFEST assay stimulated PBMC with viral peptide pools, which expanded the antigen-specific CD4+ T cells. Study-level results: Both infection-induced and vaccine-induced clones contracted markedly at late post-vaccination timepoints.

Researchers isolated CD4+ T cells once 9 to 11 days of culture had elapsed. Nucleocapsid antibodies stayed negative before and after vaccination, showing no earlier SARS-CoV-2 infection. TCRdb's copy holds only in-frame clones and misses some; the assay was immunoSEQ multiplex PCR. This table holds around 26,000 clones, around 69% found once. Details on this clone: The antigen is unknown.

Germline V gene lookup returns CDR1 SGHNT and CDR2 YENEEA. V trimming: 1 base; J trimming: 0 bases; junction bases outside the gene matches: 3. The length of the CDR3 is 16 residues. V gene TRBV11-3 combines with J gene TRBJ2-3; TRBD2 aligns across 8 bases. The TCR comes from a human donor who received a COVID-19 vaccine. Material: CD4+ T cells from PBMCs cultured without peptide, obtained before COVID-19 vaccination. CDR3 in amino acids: CASSLAASGSTDTQYF. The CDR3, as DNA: TGTGCCAGCAGCTTAGCGGCTAGCGGGAGCACAGATACGCAGTATTTT.